This T cell receptor beta chain came from a study of identical twins. Points from the study as a whole: Out-of-frame alpha sequences that twins shared showed excess low generation probability. In zero-insertion analyses, partial confounding could arise from invariant MAIT and iNKT cells.

This clonotype was counted ten times or more. Antigen specificity is unknown. Using its own MiXCR run on the 5' RACE reads, TCRdb lists one record per CDR3 protein. The sample records some 97,000 distinct CDR3 sequences, about 5.6% being singletons. CDR1 and CDR2 from the germline V gene are MGHRA and YSYEKL. V was clipped by 8 bases and J by 1 base; unmatched bases: 5. This CDR3 has 14 amino acids. The receptor was isolated from a woman in her 50s in good health. V is TRBV4-1 and J is TRBJ2-3, with TRBD2 matching over 8 bases. Sequenced sample: memory T cells sorted from blood. The CDR3 nucleotides read TGCGCCAGCCAGCGGGGGCAGGGCACAGATACGCAGTATTTT. Translation: CASQRGQGTDTQYF.